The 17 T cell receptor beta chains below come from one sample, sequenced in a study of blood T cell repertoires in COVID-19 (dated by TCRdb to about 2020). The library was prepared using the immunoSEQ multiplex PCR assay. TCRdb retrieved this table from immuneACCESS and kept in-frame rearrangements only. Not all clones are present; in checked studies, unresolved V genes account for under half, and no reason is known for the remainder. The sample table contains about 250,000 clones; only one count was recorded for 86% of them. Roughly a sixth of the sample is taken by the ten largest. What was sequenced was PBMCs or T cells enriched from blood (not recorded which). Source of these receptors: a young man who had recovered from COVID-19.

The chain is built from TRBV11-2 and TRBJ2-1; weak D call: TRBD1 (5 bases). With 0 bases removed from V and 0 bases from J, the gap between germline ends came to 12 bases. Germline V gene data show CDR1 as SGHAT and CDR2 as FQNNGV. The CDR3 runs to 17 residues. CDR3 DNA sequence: TGTGCCAGCAGCTTAGATTTGGAAGGGGTCTCCTACAATGAGCAGTTCTTC. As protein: CASSLDLEGVSYNEQFF.

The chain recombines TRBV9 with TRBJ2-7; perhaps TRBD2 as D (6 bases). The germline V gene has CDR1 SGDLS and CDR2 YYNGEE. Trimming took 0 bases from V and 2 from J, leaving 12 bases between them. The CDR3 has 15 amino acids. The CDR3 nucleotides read TGTGCCAGCAGCGTAGAGGAGCGGGCTACCTACGAGCAGTACTTC. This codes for CASSVEERATYEQYF.

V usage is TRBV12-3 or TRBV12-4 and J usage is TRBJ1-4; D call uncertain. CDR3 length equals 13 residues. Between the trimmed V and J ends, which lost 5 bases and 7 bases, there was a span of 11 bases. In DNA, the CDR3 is TGTGCCAGCAGTAATGAGAGGGTTGAAAAACTGTTTTTT. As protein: CASSNERVEKLFF.

CDR3 loop: CASSQGGLARETQYF. Written as DNA, the CDR3 is TGTGCCAGCAGCCAAGGAGGTCTAGCAAGGGAGACCCAGTACTTC. This chain links TRBV3-1 (or the pseudogene TRBV3-2) with TRBJ2-5, with a possible D match to TRBD2 (5 bases). Germline V gene data show CDR1 as LGHDT and CDR2 as YNNKEL (reference sequence). The CDR3 contains 15 residues. The V end lost 1 base, the J end lost 5 bases, and 14 bases lay between the germline ends.

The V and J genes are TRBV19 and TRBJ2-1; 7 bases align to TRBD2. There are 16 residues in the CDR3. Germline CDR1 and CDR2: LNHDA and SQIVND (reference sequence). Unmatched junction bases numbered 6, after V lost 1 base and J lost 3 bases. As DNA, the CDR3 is TGTGCCAGTAGTATAGGGGAGGGGCTTAGCTACAATGAGCAGTTCTTC. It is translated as CASSIGEGLSYNEQFF.

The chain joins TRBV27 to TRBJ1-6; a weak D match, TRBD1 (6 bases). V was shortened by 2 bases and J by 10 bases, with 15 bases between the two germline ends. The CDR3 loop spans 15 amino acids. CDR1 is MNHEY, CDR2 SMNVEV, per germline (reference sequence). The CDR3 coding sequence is TGTGCCAGCAGTTTAGCTCCAGGGGTGCGGTCACCCCTCCACTTT. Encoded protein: CASSLAPGVRSPLHF.

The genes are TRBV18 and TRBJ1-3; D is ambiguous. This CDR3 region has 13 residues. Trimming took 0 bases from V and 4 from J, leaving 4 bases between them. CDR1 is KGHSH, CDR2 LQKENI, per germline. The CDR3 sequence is CASSPPAGNTIYF. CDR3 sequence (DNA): TGTGCCAGCTCACCACCGGCCGGAAACACCATATATTTT.

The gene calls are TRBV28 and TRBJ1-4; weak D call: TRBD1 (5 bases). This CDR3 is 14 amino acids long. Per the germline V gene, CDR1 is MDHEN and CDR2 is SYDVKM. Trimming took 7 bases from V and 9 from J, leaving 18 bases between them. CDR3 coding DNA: TGTGCCAGCATGGGGGAGGCGGTAGTTAAAAAACTGTTTTTT. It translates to CASMGEAVVKKLFF. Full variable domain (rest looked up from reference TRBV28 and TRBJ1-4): DVKVTQSSRYLVKRTGEKVFLECVQDMDHENMFWYRQDPGLGLRLIYFSYDVKMKEKGDIPEGYSVSREKKERFSLILESASTNQTSMYLCASMGEAVVKKLFFGSGTQLSVL.

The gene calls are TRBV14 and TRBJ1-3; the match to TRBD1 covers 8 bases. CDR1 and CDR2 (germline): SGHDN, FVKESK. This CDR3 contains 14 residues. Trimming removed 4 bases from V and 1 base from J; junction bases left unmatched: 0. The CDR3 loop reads CASSRTGSGNTIYF. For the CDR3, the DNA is TGTGCCAGCAGCCGGACAGGGTCTGGAAACACCATATATTTT. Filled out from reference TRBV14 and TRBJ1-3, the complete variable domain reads EAGVTQFPSHSVIEKGQTVTLRCDPISGHDNLYWYRRVMGKEIKFLLHFVKESKQDESGMPNNRFLAERTGGTYSTLKVQPAELEDSGVYFCASSRTGSGNTIYFGEGSWLTVV.

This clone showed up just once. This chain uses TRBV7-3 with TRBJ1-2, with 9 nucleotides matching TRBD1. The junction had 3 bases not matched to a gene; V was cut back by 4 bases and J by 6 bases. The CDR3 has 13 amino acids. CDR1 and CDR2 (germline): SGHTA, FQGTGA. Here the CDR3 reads CASSSGTGNGYTF. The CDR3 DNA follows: TGTGCCAGCAGCTCGGGGACAGGGAATGGCTACACCTTC.

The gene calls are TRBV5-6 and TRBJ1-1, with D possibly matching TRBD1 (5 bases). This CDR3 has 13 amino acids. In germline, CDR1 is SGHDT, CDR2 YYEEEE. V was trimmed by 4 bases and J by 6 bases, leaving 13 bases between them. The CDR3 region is CASSRREGAEAFF. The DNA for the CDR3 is TGTGCCAGCAGCCGGAGGGAAGGGGCTGAAGCTTTCTTT.

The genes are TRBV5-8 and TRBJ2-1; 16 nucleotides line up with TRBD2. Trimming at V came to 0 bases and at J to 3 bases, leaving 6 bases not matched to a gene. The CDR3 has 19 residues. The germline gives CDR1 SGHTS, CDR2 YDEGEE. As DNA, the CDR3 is TGTGCCAGCAGCTTGGGAGGGACTAGCGGGGGGGCTTACTACAATGAGCAGTTCTTC. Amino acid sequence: CASSLGGTSGGAYYNEQFF.

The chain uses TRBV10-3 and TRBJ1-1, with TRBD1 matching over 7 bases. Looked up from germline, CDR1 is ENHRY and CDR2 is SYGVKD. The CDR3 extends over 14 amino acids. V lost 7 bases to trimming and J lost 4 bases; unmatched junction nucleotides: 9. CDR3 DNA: TGTGCCATCAATCCCGACAGGGCCGGCACTGAAGCTTTCTTT. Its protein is CAINPDRAGTEAFF.

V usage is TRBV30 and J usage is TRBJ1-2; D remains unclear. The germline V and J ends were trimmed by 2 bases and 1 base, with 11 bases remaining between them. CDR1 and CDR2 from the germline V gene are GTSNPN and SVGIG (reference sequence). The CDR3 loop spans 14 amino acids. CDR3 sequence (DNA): TGTGCCTGGAGTAGGAGAGGATTTAACTATGGCTACACCTTC. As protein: CAWSRRGFNYGYTF.

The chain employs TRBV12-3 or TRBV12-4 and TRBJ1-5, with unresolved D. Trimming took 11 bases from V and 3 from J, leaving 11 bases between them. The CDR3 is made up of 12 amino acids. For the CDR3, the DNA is TGTGCCTCCTGCAGGTTCAATCAGCCCCAGCATTTT. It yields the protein CASCRFNQPQHF.

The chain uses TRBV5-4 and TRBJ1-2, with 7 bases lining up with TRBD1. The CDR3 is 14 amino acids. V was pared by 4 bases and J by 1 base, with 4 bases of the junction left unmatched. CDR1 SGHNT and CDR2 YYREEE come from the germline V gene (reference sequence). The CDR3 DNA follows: TGTGCCAGCAGCCAAGGGGGCCTTAACTATGGCTACACCTTC. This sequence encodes CASSQGGLNYGYTF.

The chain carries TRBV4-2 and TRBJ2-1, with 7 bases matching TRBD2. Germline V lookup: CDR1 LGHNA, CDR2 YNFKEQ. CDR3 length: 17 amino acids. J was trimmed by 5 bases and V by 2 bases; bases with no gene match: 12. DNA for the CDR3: TGTGCCAGCAGCCAATCGACTAGCCCTGATCTGGACAATGAGCAGTTCTTC. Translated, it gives CASSQSTSPDLDNEQFF.